One and the same sample provided the 13 T cell receptor beta chains below, sequenced in a study of human T cells and chemical hapten exposure (dated by TCRdb to the early 2020s). Libraries were built with RACE. The sequencer was a NextSeq 500. The raw public data were reprocessed by TCRdb itself: fastp quality trimming at Q25, MiXCR clonotype calling, in-frame beta chains only. Every CDR3 protein is listed once, alongside the most common genes and DNA of its rows. For this sample there are 180,000 or so distinct CDR3 sequences; about a fifth appear just once. The top ten constitute about 6.7% of the sample. According to the study, the label for this sample's time point signals: patch test 1, 2 weeks after DPC sensitization. Reading the label with the study, this specimen's treatment or condition is: therapeutic diphenylcyclopropenone sensitization with weekly scalp DPC. Sequencing was performed on whole blood, taken in connection with sensitization to the hapten diphenylcyclopropenone (DPC). The receptor set was obtained from a woman between 45 and 60 years old with alopecia areata. Some clones in this sample may be carry-over from other donors' samples.

The chain combines TRBV29-1 with TRBJ2-5; 10 nucleotides match TRBD1. CDR1 and CDR2 (germline): SQVTM, ANQGSEA. The CDR3 is 13 residues long. V lost 6 bases, J lost 7 bases, and 8 bases stayed unmatched. CDR3: CSVRDRGSGTQYF. DNA for the CDR3: TGCAGCGTCCGGGACAGGGGTTCAGGGACCCAGTACTTC.

This clonotype was detected a few times. The CDR3 is CASSQGRRGDYGYTF. As DNA, the CDR3 is TGTGCCAGCAGCCAAGGACGGCGGGGTGACTATGGCTACACCTTC. The genes are TRBV3-1 and TRBJ1-2; no clear D. V lost 1 base and J 3 bases, leaving 12 bases between the germline ends. The CDR3 is made up of 15 amino acids. Germline V lookup: CDR1 LGHDT, CDR2 YNNKEL (reference sequence).

The V and J genes are TRBV7-8 and TRBJ1-1; no clear D gene. Germline CDR1 SGHVS, CDR2 FQNEAQ. The V end was cut by 5 bases, the J end by 7 bases, with 17 bases between. The CDR3 extends over 14 amino acids. CDR3 protein: CASSHTVATIEAFF. CDR3 DNA sequence: TGTGCCAGCAGCCATACAGTGGCTACGATTGAAGCTTTCTTT.

This chain joins TRBV11-2 and TRBJ2-7, with a tentative D call TRBD1 (7 bases). CDR1 is SGHAT, CDR2 FQNNGV, per germline. This CDR3 region has 13 residues. Trimming shortened V by 5 bases and J by 12 bases, and 20 bases separated the two germline ends. CDR3 amino acids: CASSLTQGIGGYF. CDR3 nucleotide sequence: TGTGCCAGCAGCCTAACACAGGGGATCGGGGGGTACTTC.

This clonotype has only a few counts. The chain links TRBV25-1 to TRBJ2-7; the match to TRBD1 covers 7 bases. CDR1 and CDR2 from the germline V gene are MGHDK and SYGVNS. This CDR3 spans 16 amino acids. Trimming cost V 2 bases and J 0 bases; bases outside gene matches: 7. CDR3 in DNA: TGTGCCAGCAGTGAACATCCGACAGGGAGCTCCTACGAGCAGTACTTC. Translation gives CASSEHPTGSSYEQYF.

A few counts support this clonotype. The chain carries TRBV5-6 and TRBJ1-1; perhaps TRBD1 as D (5 bases). Trimming removed 3 bases from V and 3 bases from J, with 15 bases in between. Germline lookup yields CDR1 SGHDT and CDR2 YYEEEE. This CDR3 comprises 15 residues. This chain's CDR3 is CASSWDLPGDTEAFF. Written as DNA, the CDR3 is TGTGCCAGCAGCTGGGACCTCCCCGGGGACACTGAAGCTTTCTTT.

In its sample, this clonotype was seen a few times. The chain has TRBV4-2 and TRBJ1-3; D may be TRBD1 (6 bases). Germline V gene lookup returns CDR1 LGHNA and CDR2 YNFKEQ. The germline V and J ends were trimmed by 4 bases and 0 bases, with 13 bases remaining between them. CDR3 length: 16 residues. The CDR3 DNA is TGTGCCAGCAGCCTTCGAGACAGGAACTCTGGAAACACCATATATTTT. The encoded protein is CASSLRDRNSGNTIYF.

This clonotype was detected only a few times. The chain employs TRBV15 and TRBJ2-5; D tentatively fits TRBD1 or TRBD2 (5 bases each). Germline CDR1 and CDR2: LNHNV and YYDKDF (reference sequence). This CDR3 contains 16 residues. V shed 3 bases and J shed 4 bases, with 18 bases lying between them. The CDR3, as DNA: TGTGCCACCAGCAGCCGGGACCACGTTTCGGCAGAGACCCAGTACTTC. Translation: CATSSRDHVSAETQYF.

The table lists this clonotype with many counts. The gene calls are TRBV7-9 and TRBJ2-3; D is perhaps TRBD1 (6 bases). With 5 bases removed from V and 0 bases from J, the gap between germline ends came to 12 bases. CDR3 length equals 15 residues. Germline assignment: CDR1 SEHNR and CDR2 FQNEAQ (reference sequence). The CDR3 DNA follows: TGTGCCAGCAGCCCCGGACAGATAAGCACAGATACGCAGTATTTT. It translates to CASSPGQISTDTQYF. Together with reference TRBV7-9 and TRBJ2-3, the CDR3 gives the full variable domain: DTGVSQNPRHKITKRGQNVTFRCDPISEHNRLYWYRQTLGQGPEFLTYFQNEAQLEKSRLLSDRFSAERPKGSFSTLEIQRTEQGDSAMYLCASSPGQISTDTQYFGPGTRLTVL.

This clonotype was recorded a few times. J is TRBJ1-4 and V is TRBV9, with D maybe TRBD1 (5 bases). CDR1 is SGDLS, CDR2 YYNGEE, per germline. The CDR3 spans 17 residues. V lost 0 bases, J lost 5 bases, and 17 bases lay in between. In DNA form, the CDR3 reads TGTGCCAGCAGCGTAGGGGTTCAGGGTGGACAAAATGAAAAACTGTTTTTT. This encodes CASSVGVQGGQNEKLFF.

In its sample, this clonotype was seen a few times. The chain uses TRBV29-1 and TRBJ2-5; 8 bases align to TRBD1. The V and J ends lost 3 bases and 4 bases, in that order; junction bases with no gene match: 4. Germline CDR1 reads SQVTM; CDR2 reads ANQGSEA. This CDR3 has 13 residues. CDR3 bases: TGCAGCGTTGACAGGGGGCAAGGAGAGACCCAGTACTTC. Translated, it gives CSVDRGQGETQYF.

CDR3 protein: CASSSEPRAFTDTQYF. In DNA form, the CDR3 reads TGTGCCAGCAGCTCCGAACCGCGGGCCTTCACAGATACGCAGTATTTT. The rearrangement joins TRBV7-2 to TRBJ2-3; a weak D match, TRBD2 (5 bases). The CDR3 contains 16 residues. Germline V gives CDR1 SGHTA, CDR2 FQGNSA. With 4 bases removed from V and 2 bases from J, the gap between germline ends came to 16 bases.

This clonotype turned up a few times. Written as DNA, the CDR3 is TGTGCCAGCAGTCGGGACTGGCGCACAGATACGCAGTATTTT. Protein sequence: CASSRDWRTDTQYF. The chain has TRBV6-5 and TRBJ2-3; weak D call: TRBD2 (6 bases). The CDR3 contains 14 residues. Germline CDR1 and CDR2: MNHEY and SVGAGI. V lost 5 bases, J lost 1 base, and 10 bases lay in between.